The 9 T cell receptor beta chains presented below share a single source sample, sequenced in a study of T cell changes during pregnancy in multiple sclerosis. Clones were sequenced by immunoSEQ multiplex PCR, and TCRdb holds only the in-frame ones, with some missing. The profile shows 90,000 to 120,000 clones, roughly 90% of them singletons. The sample was peripheral blood, taken in the third trimester of pregnancy. All receptors come from a female donor in good health, enrolled as a control in a pregnancy study.

The chain has TRBV19 and TRBJ1-2; D uncertain. Trimming pared 5 bases from V and 0 bases from J, leaving 4 bases between. Per the germline V gene, CDR1 is LNHDA and CDR2 is SQIVND (reference sequence). The CDR3 is 12 residues long. The CDR3 reads CASSHPNYGYTF. The CDR3, as DNA: TGTGCCAGTAGTCATCCTAACTATGGCTACACCTTC. Variable domain in full (rest from reference TRBV19 and TRBJ1-2): DGGITQSPKYLFRKEGQNVTLSCEQNLNHDAMYWYRQDPGQGLRLIYYSQIVNDFQKGDIAEGYSVSREKKESFPLTVTSAQKNPTAFYLCASSHPNYGYTFGSGTRLTVV.

V and J are TRBV7-2 and TRBJ1-2, with 8 positions matching TRBD1. This CDR3 region has 15 residues. Germline-derived CDR1 and CDR2 are SGHTA and FQGNSA. V lost 3 bases and J lost 2; bases outside the gene matches: 5. CDR3 DNA: TGTGCCAGCAGCTTTGACAGGACAGGGAACTATGGCTACACCTTC. As protein: CASSFDRTGNYGYTF.

This clone is a singleton in its sample. The chain recombines TRBV7-2 with TRBJ2-2; the D gene is possibly TRBD1 (6 bases). The CDR3 runs to 16 residues. Germline CDR1 is SGHTA and CDR2 is FQGNSA. V lost 5 bases and J 6 bases, leaving 19 bases between the germline ends. The DNA for the CDR3 is TGTGCCAGCAGCCCCCCAGGGGTAAGGTTAGCCGGGGAGCTGTTTTTT. It is translated as CASSPPGVRLAGELFF.

The rearrangement uses TRBV7-2 and TRBJ2-3; 8 bases line up with TRBD2. J was trimmed by 4 bases and V by 5 bases; bases with no gene match: 11. From germline, CDR1 is SGHTA and CDR2 FQGNSA. This CDR3 is 16 amino acids long. CDR3 protein: CASSPRRGGPSDTQYF. CDR3 sequence (DNA): TGTGCCAGCAGCCCAAGACGGGGGGGGCCATCAGATACGCAGTATTTT.

The table lists this clone with a few counts. This chain connects TRBV7-9 to TRBJ2-2; D remains unclear. Trimming stripped 5 bases from V and 1 base from J, with 11 bases between. The CDR3 has 15 residues. CDR1 and CDR2 (germline): SEHNR, FQNEAQ (reference sequence). CDR3 nucleotide sequence: TGTGCCAGCAGCCTGCGTCCGCTGAACACCGGGGAGCTGTTTTTT. As protein: CASSLRPLNTGELFF. Full variable domain (remainder filled in from reference TRBV7-9 and TRBJ2-2): DTGVSQNPRHKITKRGQNVTFRCDPISEHNRLYWYRQTLGQGPEFLTYFQNEAQLEKSRLLSDRFSAERPKGSFSTLEIQRTEQGDSAMYLCASSLRPLNTGELFFGEGSRLTVL.

The chain has TRBV9 and TRBJ2-5; TRBD1 aligns across 7 bases. Germline V gives CDR1 SGDLS, CDR2 YYNGEE. This CDR3 has 13 residues. V shed 3 bases, J shed 2 bases, and the junction held 1 base outside the gene matches. This CDR3 reads CASSAGQQETQYF. The DNA for the CDR3 is TGTGCCAGCAGCGCGGGACAGCAAGAGACCCAGTACTTC.

This clone came up a few times. The chain joins TRBV7-8 to TRBJ1-1; the D is unclear. This CDR3 contains 15 residues. The germline V and J ends were trimmed by 1 base and 0 bases, with 9 bases remaining between them. Germline V lookup: CDR1 SGHVS, CDR2 FQNEAQ. Written as DNA, the CDR3 is TGTGCCAGCAGCTTAGACCAGACAATGAACACTGAAGCTTTCTTT. It yields the protein CASSLDQTMNTEAFF.

The chain employs TRBV4-3 and TRBJ1-4; 8 nucleotides align to TRBD1. CDR1 is LGHNA and CDR2 is YSLEER in the germline V gene. CDR3 length equals 17 residues. The V and J ends lost 4 bases and 0 bases, in that order; junction bases with no gene match: 7. The CDR3 DNA reads as TGCGCCAGCAGCCCGGACAGGGAACTTGCAACTAATGAAAAACTGTTTTTT. It codes for CASSPDRELATNEKLFF.

This rearrangement joins TRBV30 to TRBJ1-5, with D tentatively TRBD1 (5 bases). Trimming took 0 bases from V and 4 from J, leaving 7 bases between them. The length of the CDR3 is 13 residues. Germline lookup yields CDR1 GTSNPN and CDR2 SVGIG (reference sequence). The CDR3 DNA follows: TGTGCCTGGAGTGTACCAGGGAATCAGCCCCAGCATTTT. Its protein product is CAWSVPGNQPQHF.